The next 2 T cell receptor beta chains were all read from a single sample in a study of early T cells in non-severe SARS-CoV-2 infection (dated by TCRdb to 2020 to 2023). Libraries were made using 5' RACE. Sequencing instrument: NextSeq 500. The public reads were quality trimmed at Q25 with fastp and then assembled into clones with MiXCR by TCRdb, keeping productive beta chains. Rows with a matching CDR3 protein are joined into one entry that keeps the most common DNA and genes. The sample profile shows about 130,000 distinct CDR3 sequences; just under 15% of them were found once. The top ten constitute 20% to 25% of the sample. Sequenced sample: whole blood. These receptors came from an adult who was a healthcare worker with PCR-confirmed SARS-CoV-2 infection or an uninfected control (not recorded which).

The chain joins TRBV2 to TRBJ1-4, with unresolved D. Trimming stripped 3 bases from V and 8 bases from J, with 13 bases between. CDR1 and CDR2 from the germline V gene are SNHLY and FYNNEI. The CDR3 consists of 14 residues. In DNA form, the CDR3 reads TGTGCCAGCAGTGATGGTGATTTGGAGGAAAAACTGTTTTTT. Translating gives CASSDGDLEEKLFF.

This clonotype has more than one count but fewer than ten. For the CDR3, the DNA is TGTGCCAGCAGCCACCGGGACAGGGCCCCTGAAGCTTTCTTT. Translated: CASSHRDRAPEAFF. The chain recombines TRBV3-1 with TRBJ1-1; 9 positions match TRBD1. Trimming took 3 bases from V and 6 from J; bases not matched to a gene: 5. CDR1 is LGHDT, CDR2 YNNKEL, per germline (reference sequence). The CDR3 extends over 14 amino acids.